The T cell receptor (beta chain) under discussion was sequenced for a study of CD8 T cells in ankylosing spondylitis. Findings of the study overall: What seemed typical of ankylosing spondylitis blood was a TCR beta motif built from roughly 8 highly homologous variants. Before this, some motif variants had been reported in reactive arthritis synovial fluid and blood. Disease-associated clones were reportedly significantly overrepresented in matched ankylosing spondylitis synovial fluid.

A single record per CDR3 protein comes from TCRdb applying MiXCR to the 5' RACE reads. The data contain about 110,000 distinct CDR3 sequences, around 24% of them singletons. This CDR3 is built from 16 residues. Germline V gives CDR1 SGHTA, CDR2 FQGNSA. V was clipped by 1 base and J by 3 bases, with 12 bases between them. Comment on this clonotype: Antigen: not known.

The chain carries TRBV7-2 and TRBJ1-4, with a possible D match to TRBD1 (6 bases). Sequences were obtained from synovial fluid, either unsorted or a sorted T cell fraction (not recorded which). This TCR derives from a male donor with ankylosing spondylitis. The DNA of the CDR3 is TGTGCCAGCAGCTTAGTAGGGGGTTTCGCTAATGAAAAACTGTTTTTT. As protein: CASSLVGGFANEKLFF.